The clone carrying this TCR beta chain was picked up a small number of times. Antigen unknown. These data are taken from a study of T-cell reconstitution after alpha-beta-depleted transplantation in children. Findings of the study overall: At one year after transplant, newly produced T cells mostly accounted for T-cell counts and diversity.

Preparation of the TCRbeta library was carried out with unique molecular identifiers. TCRdb independently ran MiXCR on the PCR reads; one entry per CDR3 protein. The data contain hundreds of thousands of distinct CDR3 sequences, less than 15% of them singletons. CDR1 is SGHRS, CDR2 YFSETQ, per germline. The V gene lost 0 bases and the J gene lost 1 base, with 14 bases spanning the gap. The CDR3 has 16 residues. Sequences were derived from PBMCs, sampled before TCRalphabeta/CD19-depleted stem cell transplant. This receptor was identified in a girl aged 2 to 9 with congenital amegakaryocytic thrombocytopenia, due to receive a stem cell transplant. The chain carries TRBV5-1 and TRBJ2-7; D might be TRBD2 (6 bases). CDR3 coding DNA: TGCGCCAGCAGCTTGGATTGGGGTGGGACTTCCTACGAGCAGTACTTC. Residues: CASSLDWGGTSYEQYF.